This T cell receptor beta chain comes out of a study of response to subunit inactivated influenza vaccine. A single record per CDR3 protein comes from TCRdb applying MiXCR to the RT-PCR reads. The sample consists of 700,000 to 900,000 distinct CDR3 sequences, about 20% of them appearing once. The V gene end was trimmed by 0 bases and the J gene end by 0 bases; junction bases not matched to a gene: 6. The CDR3 is 17 amino acids. Germline values: CDR1 SGHRS, CDR2 YFSETQ. The material was PBMCs from blood, obtained 4 to 6 days after vaccination. The origin of this receptor is a man between 50 and 59 years old who received an inactivated influenza vaccine. The rearrangement links TRBV5-1 to TRBJ1-1; 9 nucleotides agree with TRBD1. The CDR3 here is CASSLAKGTGMNTEAFF. CDR3 DNA: TGCGCCAGCAGCTTGGCCAAGGGGACAGGGATGAACACTGAAGCTTTCTTT.